This T cell receptor (beta chain) was retrieved from a study of identical twins. Note on this clonotype: Its target is unknown.

Whole-study findings and limits: Alpha sequences that were out-of-frame and twin-shared showed an excess of low generation probability.

CDR3 length: 15 amino acids. Trimming shortened V by 4 bases and J by 5 bases, and 15 bases separated the two germline ends. Germline values: CDR1 SGHRS, CDR2 YFSETQ. TCRdb itself ran the 5' RACE reads through MiXCR, one entry per CDR3 protein. There are 400,000 to 500,000 distinct CDR3 sequences in the sample; roughly 20% occur only once, and 12% lies in the top ten. The clonotype comes from a man aged 45-65 years in good health. This chain connects TRBV5-1 to TRBJ2-2, with D unresolved. The sequencing input was naive T cells sorted from blood. DNA for the CDR3: TGCGCCAGCAGCCCGCTCTCGAGCGAGACCGGGGAGCTGTTTTTT. It codes for CASSPLSSETGELFF.